What follows are 11 T cell receptor beta chains derived from one specimen sequenced in a study of blood T cell repertoires in COVID-19. Assay used: immunoSEQ multiplex PCR; TCRdb lists only in-frame clones, some missing. The sample has 95,000 to 150,000 clones; about 86% are singletons. The sample was peripheral blood. All receptors come from a woman between 50 and 59 years old with active or convalescent COVID-19.

This clone occurred once. The chain carries TRBV12-3 or TRBV12-4 and TRBJ2-7; TRBD1 is a possible D gene (6 bases). V was clipped by 3 bases and J by 3 bases, with 9 bases between them. The CDR3 totals 13 residues. In nucleotides, the CDR3 is TGTGCCAGCAGTTTGACAGGTAACTACGAGCAGTACTTC. This sequence encodes CASSLTGNYEQYF.

The J gene is TRBJ2-7, the V gene TRBV28; 12 nucleotides align to TRBD1. CDR3 length: 17 residues. Germline V gene lookup returns CDR1 MDHEN and CDR2 SYDVKM. The V segment lost 5 bases and the J segment 5 bases; nucleotides outside the gene matches: 13. The CDR3 DNA sequence: TGTGCCAGCAGTCGAGCGACCGGGACAGGGGGCAAGGACGAGCAGTACTTC. As protein: CASSRATGTGGKDEQYF.

The chain links TRBV5-1 to TRBJ2-3, with 9 bases lining up with TRBD1. Germline V gene sequence: CDR1 SGHRS, CDR2 YFSETQ. This CDR3 is built from 14 residues. V lost 4 bases to trimming and J lost 4 bases; unmatched junction nucleotides: 4. The CDR3 loop reads CASSPGQGSDTQYF. The CDR3 bases are TGCGCCAGCAGCCCAGGACAGGGGTCAGATACGCAGTATTTT.

The genes are TRBV2 and TRBJ2-2, with 8 bases that match TRBD2. Germline V gene sequence: CDR1 SNHLY, CDR2 FYNNEI. The ends lost 9 bases at V and 2 bases at J; junction bases unmatched: 8. CDR3 length: 15 amino acids. The CDR3 reads CASSIGRANTGELFF. In DNA form, the CDR3 reads TGTGCCAGTTCAATCGGGAGGGCCAACACCGGGGAGCTGTTTTTT.

This clone was seen only a few times. This chain joins TRBV7-9 and TRBJ1-6, with a possible D match to TRBD1 (5 bases). Germline CDR1 and CDR2: SEHNR and FQNEAQ (reference sequence). Trimming removed 5 bases from V and 8 bases from J, with 13 bases in between. The CDR3 extends over 14 amino acids. The DNA for the CDR3 is TGTGCCAGCAGCCAGACTAGGGGAGATTCACCCCTCCACTTT. Translating it yields CASSQTRGDSPLHF. Combining the CDR3 with reference TRBV7-9 and TRBJ1-6 gives the whole variable domain DTGVSQNPRHKITKRGQNVTFRCDPISEHNRLYWYRQTLGQGPEFLTYFQNEAQLEKSRLLSDRFSAERPKGSFSTLEIQRTEQGDSAMYLCASSQTRGDSPLHFGNGTRLTVT.

This chain joins TRBV5-1 and TRBJ2-3; 7 bases fit TRBD1. The CDR3 extends over 15 amino acids. Germline-derived CDR1 and CDR2 are SGHRS and YFSETQ. Trimming cost V 4 bases and J 1 base; bases outside gene matches: 6. CDR3 coding DNA: TGCGCCAGCAGCACCACGACAGGGCGCACAGATACGCAGTATTTT. Translation: CASSTTTGRTDTQYF.

The chain couples TRBV5-5 to TRBJ2-7; weak D call: TRBD2 (6 bases). V lost 4 bases to trimming and J lost 6 bases, with 17 bases between them. Germline CDR1 is SGHKS and CDR2 is YYEKEE (reference sequence). The CDR3 runs to 14 residues. CDR3 loop: CASSELASVGEQYF. The CDR3 bases are TGTGCCAGCAGCGAGCTAGCGTCGGTAGGCGAGCAGTACTTC.

CDR3 residues: CASSIIAGVNQPQHF. CDR3 DNA sequence: TGTGCCAGTAGTATAATCGCAGGGGTCAATCAGCCCCAGCATTTT. The chain is built from TRBV19 and TRBJ1-5; weak D call: TRBD1 (6 bases). CDR1 and CDR2 from the germline V gene are LNHDA and SQIVND (reference sequence). The CDR3 is 15 amino acids. Trimming shortened V by 2 bases and J by 3 bases, and 11 bases separated the two germline ends.

The chain recombines TRBV5-6 with TRBJ1-1, with D uncertain. The CDR3 loop spans 13 amino acids. V was trimmed by 1 base and J by 11 bases, leaving 15 bases between them. Germline V gene lookup returns CDR1 SGHDT and CDR2 YYEEEE. CDR3 DNA sequence: TGTGCCAGCAGCTTGTCGGATCCACTGGGCGCTTTCTTT. This translates into CASSLSDPLGAFF.

This sequence joins TRBV14 and TRBJ2-1, with 8 bases that match TRBD2. The CDR3 length is 16 residues. Germline V CDR1 and CDR2: SGHDN, FVKESK. V shed 4 bases, J shed 6 bases, and the junction held 11 bases outside the gene matches. In nucleotides, the CDR3 is TGTGCCAGCAGCCTCCTTAGGACTAGCTCTCGCAATGAGCAGTTCTTC. This translates into CASSLLRTSSRNEQFF.

V is TRBV29-1 and J is TRBJ2-3, with 12 bases lining up with TRBD2. Germline V gene lookup returns CDR1 SQVTM and CDR2 ANQGSEA. The CDR3 covers 15 residues. Trimming took 5 bases from V and 6 from J; bases not matched to a gene: 9. This chain's CDR3 is CSVKRLAGASDTQYF. In DNA, the CDR3 is TGCAGCGTTAAGAGACTAGCGGGAGCATCCGATACGCAGTATTTT.